This T cell receptor beta chain originates from a study of beta chain features in type 1 diabetes. Study context: Summed over all samples, the examined sorted cells came to 85 million to 140 million. The study's findings and limits: Among type 1 diabetes patients, VDJ junctions had fewer insertions and more deletions. Shortening that was moderate but significant affected the TCRB CDR3s of Type 1 diabetes patients in all four CD4+ subsets. The similarity of naive, central memory and Treg TCRB repertoires appeared greater among patients than among healthy donors.

This CDR3 region has 15 residues. Trimming stripped 0 bases from V and 8 bases from J, with 15 bases between. The germline gives CDR1 SGHRS, CDR2 YFSETQ. Concerning this clone: The antigen is unknown.

The investigators reverse transcribed all of the isolated RNA, so they sequenced expressed TCRB transcripts. Sequencing was performed with immunoSEQ multiplex PCR; in TCRdb, only in-frame clones are kept and a portion is missing. The table lists around 430,000 clones, around 30% of them singletons. The chain combines TRBV5-1 with TRBJ2-1; D is undetermined. Source material: naive CD4+ T cells from blood. The source is a man aged 18-30 years in good health. The CDR3 loop reads CASSLAGRVGHEQFF. In DNA, the CDR3 is TGCGCCAGCAGCTTGGCGGGTCGGGTTGGGCATGAGCAGTTCTTC.